The T cell receptor (beta chain) under discussion was sequenced for a study of human thymus T cells. Overall study results and limits: Thymic as well as blood repertoires seemed to favor certain V and J genes unevenly.

Comment on this clone: The antigen is not known.

Thymic resections from corrective heart surgery supplied the tissue. Healthy Finnish infants undergoing corrective surgery for congenital heart defects were the donors. V shed 7 bases, J shed 5 bases, and the junction held 12 bases outside the gene matches. CDR3 size: 16 residues. CDR1 is MDHEN and CDR2 is SYDVKM in the germline V gene. Sequenced by immunoSEQ multiplex PCR; TCRdb stores in-frame clones only, minus some. The table records approximately 71,000 clones, 95% of them present only once. The sample was thymus tissue. The chain carries TRBV28 and TRBJ2-1, with 9 bases identical to TRBD2. This sequence was found in a girl under three years old with a congenital heart defect but otherwise immunologically healthy. The CDR3 nucleotides are TGTGCCAGCACCCCCCCGCGGGAGGGCCACAACAATGAGCAGTTCTTC. It is translated as CASTPPREGHNNEQFF.